This T cell receptor beta chain was obtained from a study of T cell responses to AZD1222 COVID-19 vaccine. For the study at large: Doses given second, at about 4 or about 12 weeks, were pooled.

Study-wide results and caveats: Spike-wide coverage was observed for vaccine-associated CD4 TCRs, with dominant responses at 160-218 and 743-854. Nearly half of spike-specific TCRs reportedly target unmutated variant regions. Donors skewed white British and female; clonal diversity was possibly underestimated.

V lost 9 bases and J 4 bases, leaving 23 bases between the germline ends. Germline V lookup: CDR1 SNHLY, CDR2 FYNNEI. The CDR3 is made up of 16 amino acids. The table came from immunoSEQ multiplex PCR; TCRdb's copy has only in-frame clones and leaves some out. The table lists 200,000 to 300,000 clones, more than 80% of them singletons. About this clone itself: As yet, its antigen is unknown.

The sequence was collected from an adult in good health. The V gene is TRBV2, the J gene TRBJ2-3; the D gene is possibly TRBD2 (5 bases). Sequences were derived from peripheral blood, sampled on day 0 of AZD1222 vaccination. DNA for the CDR3: TGTGCCAGAATTCCCCACGGCAGGACTTCGCCAGATACGCAGTATTTT. As protein: CARIPHGRTSPDTQYF.